Sequencing of this T cell receptor (beta chain) was carried out in a study of graft-versus-host responses after intestinal transplantation. Clones were read by immunoSEQ multiplex PCR, and TCRdb kept only the in-frame ones, dropping some. The sample has about 92,000 clones, about 90% seen once; the top ten hold around 5.8%. The CDR3 spans 15 residues. CDR1 and CDR2 from the germline V gene are SGHDN and FVKESK. The junction had 4 bases not matched to a gene; V was cut back by 0 bases and J by 3 bases. With regard to this clone: Antigen specificity is unknown.

This TCR derives from a human donor who received an intestinal transplant. The starting material was unstimulated CD8+ T cells sorted from spleen or lymph node cells, obtained before intestinal transplant. This chain uses TRBV14 with TRBJ2-5, with 7 bases that match TRBD2. In DNA form, the CDR3 reads TGTGCCAGCAGCCAAGAGTACAGCGGGGAAGAGACCCAGTACTTC. Amino acid sequence: CASSQEYSGEETQYF.